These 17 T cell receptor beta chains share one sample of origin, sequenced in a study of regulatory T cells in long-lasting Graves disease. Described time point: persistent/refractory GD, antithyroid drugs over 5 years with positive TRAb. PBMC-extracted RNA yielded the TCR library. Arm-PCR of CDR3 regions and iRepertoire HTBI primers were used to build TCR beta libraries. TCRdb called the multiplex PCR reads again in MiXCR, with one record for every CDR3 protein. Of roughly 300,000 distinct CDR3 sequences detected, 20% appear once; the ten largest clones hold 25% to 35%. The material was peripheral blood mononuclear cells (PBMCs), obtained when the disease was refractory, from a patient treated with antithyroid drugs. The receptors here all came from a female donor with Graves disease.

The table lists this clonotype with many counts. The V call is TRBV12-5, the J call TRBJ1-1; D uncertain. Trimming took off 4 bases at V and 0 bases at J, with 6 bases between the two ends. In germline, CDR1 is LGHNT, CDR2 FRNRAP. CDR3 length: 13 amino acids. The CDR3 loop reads CASGSQLNTEAFF. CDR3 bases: TGTGCTAGTGGTTCACAGTTGAACACTGAAGCTTTCTTT.

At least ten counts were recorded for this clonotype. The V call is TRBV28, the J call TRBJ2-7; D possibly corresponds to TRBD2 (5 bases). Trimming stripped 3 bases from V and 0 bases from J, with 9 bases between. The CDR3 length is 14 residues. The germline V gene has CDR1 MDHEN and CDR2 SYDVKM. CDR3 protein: CASSLVGASYEQYF. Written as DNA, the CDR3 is TGTGCCAGCAGTTTGGTGGGAGCCTCCTACGAGCAGTACTTC.

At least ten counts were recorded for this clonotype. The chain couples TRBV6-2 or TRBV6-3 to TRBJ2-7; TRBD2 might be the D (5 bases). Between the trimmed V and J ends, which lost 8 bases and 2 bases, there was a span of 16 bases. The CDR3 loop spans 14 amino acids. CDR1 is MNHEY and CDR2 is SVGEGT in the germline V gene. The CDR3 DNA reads TGTGCCAGCGGACTTCGTGGTATCGCCTACGAGCAGTACTTC. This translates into CASGLRGIAYEQYF.

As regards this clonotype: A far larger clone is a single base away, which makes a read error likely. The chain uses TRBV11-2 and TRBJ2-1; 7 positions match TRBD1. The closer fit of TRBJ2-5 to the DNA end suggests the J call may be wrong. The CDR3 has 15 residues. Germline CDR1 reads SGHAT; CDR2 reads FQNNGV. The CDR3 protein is CTSSLAWQGEETQYF. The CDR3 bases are TGTACCAGCAGCTTAGCGTGGCAGGGGGAAGAGACCCAGTACTTC.

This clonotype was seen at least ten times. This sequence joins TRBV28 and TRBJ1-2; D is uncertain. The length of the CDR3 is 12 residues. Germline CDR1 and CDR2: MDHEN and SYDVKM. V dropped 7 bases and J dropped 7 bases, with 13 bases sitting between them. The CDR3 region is CASTEFGGGYTF. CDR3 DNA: TGTGCCAGCACCGAGTTCGGTGGTGGCTACACCTTC.

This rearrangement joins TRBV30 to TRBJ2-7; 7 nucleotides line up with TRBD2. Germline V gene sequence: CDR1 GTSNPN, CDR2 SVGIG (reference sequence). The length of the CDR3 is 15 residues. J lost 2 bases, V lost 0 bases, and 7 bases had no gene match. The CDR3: CAWSVLRESPYEQYF. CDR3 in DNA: TGTGCCTGGAGTGTATTGCGGGAGAGTCCCTACGAGCAGTACTTC.

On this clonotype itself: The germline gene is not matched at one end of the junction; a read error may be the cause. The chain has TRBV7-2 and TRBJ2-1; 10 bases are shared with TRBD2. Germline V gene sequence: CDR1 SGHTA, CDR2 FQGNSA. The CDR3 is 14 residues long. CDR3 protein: CASSLDSSGGVQLF. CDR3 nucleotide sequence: TGTGCCAGCAGCTTAGATTCGAGCGGGGGGGTCCAGCTCTTC.

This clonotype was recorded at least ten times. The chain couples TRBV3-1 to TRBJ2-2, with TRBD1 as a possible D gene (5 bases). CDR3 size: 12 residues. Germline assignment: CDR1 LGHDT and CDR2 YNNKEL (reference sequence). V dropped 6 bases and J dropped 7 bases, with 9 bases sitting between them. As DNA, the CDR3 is TGTGCCAGCAGTCGACAGTTCGGGGAGCTGTTTTTT. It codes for CASSRQFGELFF.

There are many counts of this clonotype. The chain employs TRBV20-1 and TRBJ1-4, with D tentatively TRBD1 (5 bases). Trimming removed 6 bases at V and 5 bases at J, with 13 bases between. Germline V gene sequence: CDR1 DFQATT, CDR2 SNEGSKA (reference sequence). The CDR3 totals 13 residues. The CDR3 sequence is CSAGEVSNEKLFF. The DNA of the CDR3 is TGCAGTGCAGGGGAGGTCTCAAATGAAAAACTGTTTTTT.

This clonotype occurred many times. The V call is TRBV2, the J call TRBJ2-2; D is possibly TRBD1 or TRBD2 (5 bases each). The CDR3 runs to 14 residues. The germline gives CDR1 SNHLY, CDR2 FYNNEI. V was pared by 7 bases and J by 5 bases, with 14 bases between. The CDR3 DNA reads TGTGCCAGCACTAAGGGACCGGGGACCGGGGAGCTGTTTTTT. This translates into CASTKGPGTGELFF.

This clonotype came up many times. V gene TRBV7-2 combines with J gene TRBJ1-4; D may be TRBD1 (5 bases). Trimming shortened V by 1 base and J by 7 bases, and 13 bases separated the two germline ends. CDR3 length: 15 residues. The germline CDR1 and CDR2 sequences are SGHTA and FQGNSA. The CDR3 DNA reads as TGTGCCAGCAGCTTAGTACGAGGGGAAGGTGAAAAACTGTTTTTT. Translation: CASSLVRGEGEKLFF.

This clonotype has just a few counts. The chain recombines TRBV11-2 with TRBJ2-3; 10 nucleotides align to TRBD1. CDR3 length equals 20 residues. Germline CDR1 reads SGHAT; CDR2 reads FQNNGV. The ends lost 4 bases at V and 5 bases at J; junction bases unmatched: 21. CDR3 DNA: TGTGCCAGCAGCTCGAGGACGGCGACTCTGACAGGGGGCGGAGGAGATACGCAGTATTTT. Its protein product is CASSSRTATLTGGGGDTQYF.

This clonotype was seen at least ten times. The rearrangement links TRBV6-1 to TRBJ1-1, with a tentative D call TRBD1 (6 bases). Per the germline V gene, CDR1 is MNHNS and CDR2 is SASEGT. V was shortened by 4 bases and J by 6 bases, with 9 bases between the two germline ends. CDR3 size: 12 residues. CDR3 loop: CASSGQDAEAFF. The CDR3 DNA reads TGTGCCAGCAGTGGACAGGATGCTGAAGCTTTCTTT.

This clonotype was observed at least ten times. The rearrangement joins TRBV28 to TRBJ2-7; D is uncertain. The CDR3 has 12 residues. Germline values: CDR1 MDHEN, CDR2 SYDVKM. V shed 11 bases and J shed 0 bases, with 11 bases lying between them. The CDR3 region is CACENFSYEQYF. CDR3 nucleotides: TGTGCCTGCGAAAACTTCTCCTACGAGCAGTACTTC.

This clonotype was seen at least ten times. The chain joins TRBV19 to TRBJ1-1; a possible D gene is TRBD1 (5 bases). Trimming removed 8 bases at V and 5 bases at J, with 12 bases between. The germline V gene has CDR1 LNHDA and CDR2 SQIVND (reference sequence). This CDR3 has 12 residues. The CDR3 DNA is TGTGCCAGTGCGGGGCGGAGGACTGAAGCTTTCTTT. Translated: CASAGRRTEAFF. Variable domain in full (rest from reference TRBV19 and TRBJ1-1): DGGITQSPKYLFRKEGQNVTLSCEQNLNHDAMYWYRQDPGQGLRLIYYSQIVNDFQKGDIAEGYSVSREKKESFPLTVTSAQKNPTAFYLCASAGRRTEAFFGQGTRLTVV.

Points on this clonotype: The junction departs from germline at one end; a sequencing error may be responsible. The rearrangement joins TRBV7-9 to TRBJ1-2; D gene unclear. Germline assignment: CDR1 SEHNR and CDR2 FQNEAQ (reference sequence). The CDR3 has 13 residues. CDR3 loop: CTSSPTTIYGYTF. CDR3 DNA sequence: TGTACCAGCAGCCCCACCACGATCTATGGCTACACCTTC.

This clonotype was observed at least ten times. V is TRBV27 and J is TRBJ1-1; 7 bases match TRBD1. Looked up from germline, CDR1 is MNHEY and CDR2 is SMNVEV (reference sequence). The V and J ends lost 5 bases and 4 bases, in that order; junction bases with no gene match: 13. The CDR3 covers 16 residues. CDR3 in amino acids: CASSPLLRQGSTEAFF. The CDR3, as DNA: TGTGCCAGCAGTCCCCTGTTGAGACAGGGCAGCACTGAAGCTTTCTTT.